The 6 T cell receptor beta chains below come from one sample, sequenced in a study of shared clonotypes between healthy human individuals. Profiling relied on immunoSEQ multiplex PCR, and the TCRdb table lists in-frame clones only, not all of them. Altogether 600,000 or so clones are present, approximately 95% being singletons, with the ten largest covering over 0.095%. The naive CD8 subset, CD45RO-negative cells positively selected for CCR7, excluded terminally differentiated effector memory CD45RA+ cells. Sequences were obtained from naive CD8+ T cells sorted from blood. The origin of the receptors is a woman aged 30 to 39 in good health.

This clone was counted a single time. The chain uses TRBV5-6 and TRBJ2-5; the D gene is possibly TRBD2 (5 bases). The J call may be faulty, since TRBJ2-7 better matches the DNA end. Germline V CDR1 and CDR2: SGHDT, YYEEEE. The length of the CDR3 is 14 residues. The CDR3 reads CASSSGLATYEQYF. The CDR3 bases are TGTGCCAGCAGCTCAGGACTTGCCACCTACGAGCAGTACTTC.

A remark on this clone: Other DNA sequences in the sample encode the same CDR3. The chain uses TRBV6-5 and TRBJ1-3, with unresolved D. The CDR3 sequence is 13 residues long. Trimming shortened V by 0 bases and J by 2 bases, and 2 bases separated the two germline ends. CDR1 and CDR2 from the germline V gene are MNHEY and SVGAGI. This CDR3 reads CASSYSTGNTIYF. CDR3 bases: TGTGCCAGCAGTTACTCCACTGGAAACACCATATATTTT.

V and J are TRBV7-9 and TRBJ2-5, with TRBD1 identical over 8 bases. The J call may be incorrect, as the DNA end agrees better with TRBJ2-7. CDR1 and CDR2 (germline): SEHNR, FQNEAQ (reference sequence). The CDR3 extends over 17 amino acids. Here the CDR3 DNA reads TGTGCCAGCAGCCCGCAGGGGGCGAGGGTCGACTCCTACGAGCAGTACTTC. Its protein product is CASSPQGARVDSYEQYF.

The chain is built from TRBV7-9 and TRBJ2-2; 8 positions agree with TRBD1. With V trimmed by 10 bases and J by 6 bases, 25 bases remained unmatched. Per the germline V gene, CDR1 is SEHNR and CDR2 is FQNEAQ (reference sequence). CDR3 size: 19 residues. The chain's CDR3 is CAKTWGDRRTGRPSGELFF. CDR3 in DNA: TGTGCCAAGACCTGGGGGGACAGGAGAACCGGTCGTCCCTCCGGGGAGCTGTTTTTT. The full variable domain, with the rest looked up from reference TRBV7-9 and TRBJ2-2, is DTGVSQNPRHKITKRGQNVTFRCDPISEHNRLYWYRQTLGQGPEFLTYFQNEAQLEKSRLLSDRFSAERPKGSFSTLEIQRTEQGDSAMYLCAKTWGDRRTGRPSGELFFGEGSRLTVL.

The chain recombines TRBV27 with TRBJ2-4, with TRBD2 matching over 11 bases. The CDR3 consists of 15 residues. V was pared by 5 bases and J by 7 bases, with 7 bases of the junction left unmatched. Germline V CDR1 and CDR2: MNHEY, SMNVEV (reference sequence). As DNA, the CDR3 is TGTGCCAGCAGTCCCGGGACTAGCGGTGGGAACATTCAGTACTTC. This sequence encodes CASSPGTSGGNIQYF.

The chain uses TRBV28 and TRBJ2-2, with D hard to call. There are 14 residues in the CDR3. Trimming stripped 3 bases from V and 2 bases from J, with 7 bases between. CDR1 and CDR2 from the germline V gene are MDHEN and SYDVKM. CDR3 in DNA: TGTGCCAGCAGTTTCACAGTCAACACCGGGGAGCTGTTTTTT. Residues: CASSFTVNTGELFF. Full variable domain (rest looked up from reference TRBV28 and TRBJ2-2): DVKVTQSSRYLVKRTGEKVFLECVQDMDHENMFWYRQDPGLGLRLIYFSYDVKMKEKGDIPEGYSVSREKKERFSLILESASTNQTSMYLCASSFTVNTGELFFGEGSRLTVL.